This T cell receptor (beta chain) came from a study of T-cell memory formation after mild COVID-19. Germline assignment: CDR1 SNHLY and CDR2 FYNNEI. Trimming took off 6 bases at V and 1 base at J, with 12 bases between the two ends. The CDR3 runs to 15 residues. 5'RACE primed from the constant segment yielded TCR alpha and TCR beta cDNA libraries bearing sample barcodes and UMIs. TCRdb used MiXCR to reprocess the 5' RACE reads, holding one entry per CDR3 protein. The table includes 450,000 to 650,000 distinct CDR3 sequences, roughly 18% detected once. Sequencing input: PBMCs or a T cell subset sorted from them (not recorded which). The chain combines TRBV2 with TRBJ2-2; D is unresolved. This clonotype was obtained from an adult woman who had mild COVID-19 (a few samples of this study predate the infection). Cell type and time point are not known. The CDR3 nucleotides are TGTGCCAGCAGGTACCGGATAAGGAACACCGGGGAGCTGTTTTTT. Protein: CASRYRIRNTGELFF. Filled out from reference TRBV2 and TRBJ2-2, the complete variable domain reads EPEVTQTPSHQVTQMGQEVILRCVPISNHLYFYWYRQILGQKVEFLVSFYNNEISEKSEIFDDQFSVERPDGSNFTLKIRSTKLEDSAMYFCASRYRIRNTGELFFGEGSRLTVL.